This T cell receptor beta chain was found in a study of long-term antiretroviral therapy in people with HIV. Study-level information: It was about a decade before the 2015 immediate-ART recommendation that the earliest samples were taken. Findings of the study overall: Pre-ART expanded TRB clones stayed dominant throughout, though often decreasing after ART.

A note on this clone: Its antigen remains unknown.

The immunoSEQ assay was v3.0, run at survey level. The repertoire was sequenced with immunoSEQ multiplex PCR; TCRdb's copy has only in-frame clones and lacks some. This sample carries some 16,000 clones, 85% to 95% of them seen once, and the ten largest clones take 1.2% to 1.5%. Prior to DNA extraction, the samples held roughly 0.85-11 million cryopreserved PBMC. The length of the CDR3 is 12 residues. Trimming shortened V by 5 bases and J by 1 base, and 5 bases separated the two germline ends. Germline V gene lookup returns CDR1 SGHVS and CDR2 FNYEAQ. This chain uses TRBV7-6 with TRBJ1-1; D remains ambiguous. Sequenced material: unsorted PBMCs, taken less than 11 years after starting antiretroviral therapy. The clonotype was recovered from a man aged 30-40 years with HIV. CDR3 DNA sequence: TGTGCCAGCAGCGCCAGGAACACTGAAGCTTTCTTT. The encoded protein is CASSARNTEAFF.